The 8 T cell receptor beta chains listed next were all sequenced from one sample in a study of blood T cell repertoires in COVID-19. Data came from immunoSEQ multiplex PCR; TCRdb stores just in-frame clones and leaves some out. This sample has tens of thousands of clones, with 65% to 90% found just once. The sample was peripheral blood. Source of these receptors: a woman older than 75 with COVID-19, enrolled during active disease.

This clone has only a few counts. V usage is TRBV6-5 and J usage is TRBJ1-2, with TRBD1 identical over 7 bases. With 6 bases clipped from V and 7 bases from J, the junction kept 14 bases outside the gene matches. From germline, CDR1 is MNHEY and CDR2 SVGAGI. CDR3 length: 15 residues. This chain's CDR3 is CASSRSGQAEGGYTF. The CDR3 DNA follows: TGTGCCAGCAGCCGATCCGGACAGGCTGAGGGTGGCTACACCTTC.

This CDR3 reads CASKTGAAYGYTF. The CDR3 DNA follows: TGTGCCAGTAAAACAGGGGCGGCCTATGGCTACACCTTC. The chain links TRBV6-5 to TRBJ1-2, with 7 bases lining up with TRBD1. Trimming at V came to 9 bases and at J to 4 bases, leaving 8 bases not matched to a gene. The CDR3 totals 13 residues. Per germline, CDR1 MNHEY and CDR2 SVGAGI.

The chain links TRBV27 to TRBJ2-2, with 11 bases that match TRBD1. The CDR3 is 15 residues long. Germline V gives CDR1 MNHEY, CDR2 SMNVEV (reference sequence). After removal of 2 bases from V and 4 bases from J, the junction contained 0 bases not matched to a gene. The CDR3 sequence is CASSLGTGGTGELFF. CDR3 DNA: TGTGCCAGCAGTTTAGGGACAGGGGGCACCGGGGAGCTGTTTTTT.

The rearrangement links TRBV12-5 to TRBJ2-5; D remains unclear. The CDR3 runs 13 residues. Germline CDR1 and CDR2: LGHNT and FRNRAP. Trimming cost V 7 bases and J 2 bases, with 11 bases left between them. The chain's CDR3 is CASVESAQETQYF. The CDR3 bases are TGTGCTAGTGTAGAGTCCGCGCAAGAGACCCAGTACTTC.

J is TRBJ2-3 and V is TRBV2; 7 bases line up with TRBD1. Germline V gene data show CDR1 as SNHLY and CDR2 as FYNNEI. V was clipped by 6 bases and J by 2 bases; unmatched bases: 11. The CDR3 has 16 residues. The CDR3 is CASRRQGMGYTDTQYF. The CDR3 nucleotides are TGTGCCAGCAGGCGACAGGGTATGGGGTACACAGATACGCAGTATTTT.

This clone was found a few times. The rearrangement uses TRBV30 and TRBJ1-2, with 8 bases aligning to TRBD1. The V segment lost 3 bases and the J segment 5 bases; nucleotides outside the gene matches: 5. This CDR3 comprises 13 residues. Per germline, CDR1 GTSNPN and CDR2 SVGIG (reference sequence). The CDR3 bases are TGTGCCTGGAGCCAAGACAGGGGTTATGGCTACACCTTC. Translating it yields CAWSQDRGYGYTF.

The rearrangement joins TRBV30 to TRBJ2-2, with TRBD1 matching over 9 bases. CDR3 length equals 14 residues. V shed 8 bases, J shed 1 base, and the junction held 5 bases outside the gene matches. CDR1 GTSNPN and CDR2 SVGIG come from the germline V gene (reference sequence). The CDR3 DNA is TGTGCCGCAGGGGGACAGGGGAACACCGGGGAGCTGTTTTTT. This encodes CAAGGQGNTGELFF.

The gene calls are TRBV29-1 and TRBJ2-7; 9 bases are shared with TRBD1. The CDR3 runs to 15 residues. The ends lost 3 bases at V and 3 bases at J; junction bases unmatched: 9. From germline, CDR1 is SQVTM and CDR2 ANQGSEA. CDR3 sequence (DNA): TGCAGCGTTGAGTTTCCCCGGGACAGGGACTACGAGCAGTACTTC. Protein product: CSVEFPRDRDYEQYF.